A selection of T cell receptor beta chains follows, all from one sample in a study of blood T cell repertoires in COVID-19. The protocol was immunoSEQ multiplex PCR, while the TCRdb copy is restricted to in-frame clones and leaves out a portion. This repertoire shows tens of thousands of clones, approximately 84% found once; its top ten account for roughly 18%. Sequencing used peripheral blood. These receptors were obtained from a man in his 70s with active COVID-19. Both conserved end residues are part of each CDR3. Each record gives: D gene, V gene, J gene, CDR3 DNA, CDR3 protein. D genes are given only for firm matches.

.,TRBV6-6,TRBJ2-2,TGTGCCAGCAGAGGAATGACAGGAGGCACCGGGGAGCTGTTTTTT,CASRGMTGGTGELFF
.,TRBV4-3,TRBJ2-2,TGCGCCAGCAGCCAAGATTTAAGCCGGGGGATCACCGGGGAGCTGTTTTTT,CASSQDLSRGITGELFF
TRBD2,TRBV24-1,TRBJ2-5,TGTGCCACCAGTGATTTTTCTATCGGGAGGGAGACCCAGTACTTC,CATSDFSIGRETQYF
.,TRBV27,TRBJ2-7,TGTGCCAGCAGTTTCGACAGACACTACGAGCAGTACTTC,CASSFDRHYEQYF
TRBD2,TRBV9,TRBJ2-7,TGTGCCAGCAGCGTCAGCGGGGCCTCTTTCTACGAGCAGTACTTC,CASSVSGASFYEQYF
TRBD2,TRBV7-3,TRBJ2-1,TGTGCCAGCAGCTTAGGGACTAGCTCCTACAATGAGCAGTTCTTC,CASSLGTSSYNEQFF
.,TRBV4-3,TRBJ2-1,TGCGCCAGCAGCCAAGATCGAAGTCTAGCGCGGTTCTTC,CASSQDRSLARFF
TRBD2,TRBV5-1,TRBJ2-2,TGCGCCAGCAGCTCAGGACTAGCGGGGTCAACCGGGGAGCTGTTTTTT,CASSSGLAGSTGELFF
TRBD2,TRBV15,TRBJ2-5,TGTGCCACGAGCGAGCGGCTAGCGGGAGTTGGGGATCAAGAGACCCAGTACTTC,CATSERLAGVGDQETQYF
TRBD1,TRBV4-3,TRBJ1-4,TGCGCCAGCAGCCAAGGGACAGGGGGTGGTAATGAAAAACTGTTTTTT,CASSQGTGGGNEKLFF